These 17 T cell receptor beta chains were all obtained from the same sample, sequenced in a study of patients and donors after allogeneic stem cell transplantation. Via MiXCR, TCRdb re-called the RT-PCR reads, giving one row per CDR3 protein. The sample comprises fewer than 500,000 distinct CDR3 sequences, under 20% of which are singletons, and less than 9.5% rests with the top ten. The sequenced material came from blood, either unsorted or a sorted T cell fraction (not recorded which). Source of these receptors: a human donor who was either an allogeneic HSCT recipient or a stem cell or donor lymphocyte infusion donor (not recorded which). It is not recorded whose cells these are; they may come from a transplant donor.

This clonotype has more than one count but fewer than ten. In DNA, the CDR3 is TGCAGCGCCGAGTCAGGGGGCACCGGGGAGCTGTTTTTT. It translates to CSAESGGTGELFF. The genes are TRBV29-1 and TRBJ2-2; 7 bases agree with TRBD1. The CDR3 length is 13 residues. The germline gives CDR1 SQVTM, CDR2 ANQGSEA. V lost 7 bases, J lost 4 bases, and 6 bases stayed unmatched.

This clonotype was counted between two and nine times. The chain is built from TRBV20-1 and TRBJ2-1; D remains ambiguous. The CDR3 contains 16 residues. Germline V gives CDR1 DFQATT, CDR2 SNEGSKA (reference sequence). The germline V and J ends were trimmed by 3 bases and 9 bases, with 24 bases remaining between them. The CDR3 reads CSASPLTSLFLGEQFF. CDR3 bases: TGCAGTGCTAGCCCCCTGACTTCACTTTTTTTAGGTGAGCAGTTCTTC.

This chain uses TRBV5-1 with TRBJ2-1; tentative D call: TRBD2 (6 bases). The CDR3 covers 14 residues. Germline-derived CDR1 and CDR2 are SGHRS and YFSETQ. V was cut by 7 bases and J by 4 bases, with 15 bases left in between. In DNA, the CDR3 is TGCGCCAGCGCCCTGGTCGGACTATACAATGAGCAGTTCTTC. This encodes CASALVGLYNEQFF.

The V call is TRBV18, the J call TRBJ2-5; D is undetermined. Germline-derived CDR1 and CDR2 are KGHSH and LQKENI. The V end was cut by 6 bases, the J end by 1 base, with 6 bases between. The CDR3 spans 12 residues. The CDR3 DNA is TGTGCCAGCTCCCCCGTCCAAGAGACCCAGTACTTC. Translation: CASSPVQETQYF.

This clonotype was found a few times. The chain employs TRBV4-3 and TRBJ2-7; D call uncertain. The CDR3 consists of 13 residues. V lost 1 base and J 7 bases, leaving 11 bases between the germline ends. The V gene's germline CDR1 is LGHNA and CDR2 YSLEER. The CDR3 region is CASSQVTAGEQYF. The CDR3 DNA sequence: TGCGCCAGCAGCCAAGTGACGGCAGGAGAGCAGTACTTC.

This clonotype has a count of ten or more. This chain links TRBV4-1 with TRBJ2-2, with D hard to call. The CDR3 extends over 15 amino acids. Germline-derived CDR1 and CDR2 are MGHRA and YSYEKL. Trimming removed 3 bases from V and 5 bases from J, with 13 bases in between. The CDR3 loop reads CASSQRTTRTGELFF. DNA for the CDR3: TGCGCCAGCAGCCAGAGGACCACCCGAACCGGGGAGCTGTTTTTT.

This clonotype was found many times. The chain has TRBV12-3 or TRBV12-4 and TRBJ1-1; perhaps TRBD1 as D (5 bases). This CDR3 region has 14 residues. V was pared by 6 bases and J by 9 bases, with 20 bases between. The CDR3 DNA is TGTGCCAGCAGGCCGTCGGACACGAGAACACAAGCTTTCTTT. It specifies CASRPSDTRTQAFF.

The chain carries TRBV18 and TRBJ1-1; tentative D call: TRBD1 (5 bases). The CDR3 has 16 amino acids. Germline CDR1 and CDR2: KGHSH and LQKENI. The V end lost 1 base, the J end lost 0 bases, and 12 bases lay between the germline ends. CDR3 protein: CASSPRIRGLNTEAFF. Written as DNA, the CDR3 is TGTGCCAGCTCACCACGTATAAGGGGTCTGAACACTGAAGCTTTCTTT.

V usage is TRBV4-1 and J usage is TRBJ2-1, with D possibly being TRBD2 (5 bases). Germline lookup yields CDR1 MGHRA and CDR2 YSYEKL. The ends were cut back, 1 base at V and 7 bases at J, with 23 bases in the middle. The CDR3 extends over 18 amino acids. The CDR3 sequence is CASSQVGWALAGENEQFF. The CDR3 DNA reads as TGCGCCAGCAGCCAAGTCGGATGGGCACTCGCCGGGGAGAATGAGCAGTTCTTC.

The rearrangement uses TRBV25-1 and TRBJ1-3; tentative D call: TRBD1 (5 bases). V dropped 4 bases and J dropped 2 bases, with 21 bases sitting between them. The V gene's germline CDR1 is MGHDK and CDR2 SYGVNS. This CDR3 is 18 amino acids long. CDR3 nucleotide sequence: TGTGCCAGCAGTGGGACCCCCGGGGCCACCTTGGCTGGAAACACCATATATTTT. Translated: CASSGTPGATLAGNTIYF.

This clonotype was counted at least ten times. V gene TRBV12-3 or TRBV12-4 combines with J gene TRBJ1-3; 7 bases agree with TRBD1. CDR3 size: 16 residues. The ends lost 6 bases at V and 0 bases at J; junction bases unmatched: 8. The CDR3 bases are TGTGCCAGCAGGACGACAGGGTTCCCCTCTGGAAACACCATATATTTT. It codes for CASRTTGFPSGNTIYF.

In its sample, this clonotype was seen a few times. The rearrangement uses TRBV6-1 and TRBJ1-1, with 7 bases identical to TRBD1. Germline-derived CDR1 and CDR2 are MNHNS and SASEGT. V shed 6 bases and J 6 bases; nucleotides not matched to a gene: 13. The CDR3 length is 15 residues. Here the CDR3 reads CASRTPRQGEPEAFF. DNA for the CDR3: TGTGCCAGCAGGACACCCCGACAGGGTGAGCCTGAAGCTTTCTTT.

V is TRBV11-3 and J is TRBJ2-1; D ambiguous. Germline-derived CDR1 and CDR2 are SGHNT and YENEEA. The V gene lost 2 bases and the J gene lost 3 bases, with 11 bases spanning the gap. The CDR3 is 15 residues long. The DNA of the CDR3 is TGTGCCAGCAGCTTACAGCCCGCAGGCTACAATGAGCAGTTCTTC. Its translation: CASSLQPAGYNEQFF.

Ten or more counts support this clonotype. This rearrangement joins TRBV12-3 or TRBV12-4 to TRBJ2-7; 8 bases are a match to TRBD2. V gave up 7 bases and J gave up 0 bases; unmatched junction bases: 11. The CDR3 contains 16 residues. CDR3 amino acids: CASTKGSGGISYEQYF. DNA of the CDR3: TGTGCCAGCACCAAGGGGTCGGGGGGGATCTCCTACGAGCAGTACTTC.

The sample holds a few counts of this clonotype. CDR3 sequence: CASSHLGTATYEQYF. CDR3 nucleotides: TGTGCCAGCAGCCACCTCGGGACTGCGACCTACGAGCAGTACTTC. The V call is TRBV6-1, the J call TRBJ2-7, with D perhaps TRBD2 (6 bases). V shed 6 bases and J shed 2 bases, with 17 bases lying between them. Germline CDR1 MNHNS, CDR2 SASEGT. The CDR3 consists of 15 residues.

This clonotype occurred a few times. The chain is built from TRBV5-1 and TRBJ2-7; 9 nucleotides line up with TRBD2. CDR3 length equals 17 residues. Trimming cost V 4 bases and J 0 bases; bases outside gene matches: 11. The germline CDR1 and CDR2 sequences are SGHRS and YFSETQ. The CDR3 DNA follows: TGCGCCAGCAGCCAGAAAACTAGCGGGCTCAGCTCCTACGAGCAGTACTTC. This gives the protein CASSQKTSGLSSYEQYF.

This clonotype was recorded a few times. This sequence joins TRBV12-3 or TRBV12-4 and TRBJ2-3, with 13 bases that match TRBD2. The ends lost 2 bases at V and 4 bases at J; junction bases unmatched: 6. The CDR3 is 17 residues long. The CDR3 bases are TGTGCCAGCAGTTTAAAACTAGCGGGAGGGAACGCAGATACGCAGTATTTT. Its translation: CASSLKLAGGNADTQYF.